The 21 T cell receptor beta chains presented below share a single source sample, sequenced in a study of T cells after yellow fever vaccination. TCRdb re-derived calls from the 5' RACE reads in MiXCR, one entry per CDR3 protein. Here the sample spans about 550,000 distinct CDR3 sequences, approximately 21% being singletons. The sequenced sample was PBMCs, obtained 15 days after the yellow fever booster vaccination. The origin of the receptors is a man aged 25-45 years who received the YFV17D yellow fever vaccine.

CDR3 loop: CASSLSPLGQETQYF. The CDR3 DNA follows: TGTGCCAGCAGCTTGTCACCCCTGGGGCAAGAGACCCAGTACTTC. The V call is TRBV11-2, the J call TRBJ2-5; D gene unclear. CDR3 length: 15 amino acids. The V end lost 3 bases, the J end lost 2 bases, and 13 bases lay between the germline ends. CDR1 and CDR2 (germline): SGHAT, FQNNGV.

This clonotype was detected only once. The chain combines TRBV10-2 with TRBJ2-3, with 10 nucleotides matching TRBD1. The CDR3 length is 13 residues. After removal of 8 bases from V and 4 bases from J, the junction contained 3 bases not matched to a gene. Germline V CDR1 and CDR2: WSHSY, SAAADI. Here the CDR3 reads CASRDRGADTQYF. In DNA, the CDR3 is TGCGCCAGCCGGGACAGGGGTGCAGATACGCAGTATTTT.

The table lists this clonotype with a few counts. The chain links TRBV14 to TRBJ2-3; D not resolved. The germline gives CDR1 SGHDN, CDR2 FVKESK. The V end lost 1 base, the J end lost 0 bases, and 8 bases lay between the germline ends. This CDR3 contains 15 residues. The CDR3 reads CASSQGVASTDTQYF. In DNA, the CDR3 is TGTGCCAGCAGCCAAGGGGTGGCGAGCACAGATACGCAGTATTTT.

This clonotype showed up just a few times. V and J are TRBV7-9 and TRBJ2-5; 7 nucleotides match TRBD2. The germline gives CDR1 SEHNR, CDR2 FQNEAQ (reference sequence). This CDR3 spans 13 amino acids. The J segment lost 1 base and the V segment lost 4 bases, leaving 0 bases of the junction unmatched. In nucleotides, the CDR3 is TGTGCCAGCAGCTGGGGGGGCCAAGAGACCCAGTACTTC. Translating gives CASSWGGQETQYF.

The chain recombines TRBV5-4 with TRBJ2-7, with D perhaps matching TRBD2 (5 bases). V gave up 0 bases and J gave up 4 bases, with 17 bases separating them. The V gene's germline CDR1 is SGHNT and CDR2 YYREEE (reference sequence). CDR3 size: 16 residues. The DNA for the CDR3 is TGTGCCAGCAGCTTGGGTTGGAGGTCCAAGTCTTACGAGCAGTACTTC. Translating it yields CASSLGWRSKSYEQYF.

This clonotype turned up a few times. This chain connects TRBV6-2 or TRBV6-3 to TRBJ2-1; D might be TRBD2 (6 bases). Germline-derived CDR1 and CDR2 are MNHEY and SVGEGT. V lost 6 bases to trimming and J lost 5 bases, with 17 bases between them. The CDR3 length is 15 residues. Here the CDR3 DNA reads TGTGCCAGCAGCCCGACTTGGCTAGCGAACAATGAGCAGTTCTTC. This codes for CASSPTWLANNEQFF.

This clonotype was counted between two and nine times. The J gene is TRBJ1-2, the V gene TRBV6-1; 8 bases align to TRBD1. V shed 5 bases, J shed 8 bases, and the junction held 7 bases outside the gene matches. Germline CDR1 is MNHNS and CDR2 is SASEGT. The CDR3 length is 13 residues. CDR3 nucleotides: TGTGCCAGCAGTATCCGACAGGGGTACGGCTACACCTTC. Translated, it gives CASSIRQGYGYTF.

This clonotype was seen only a few times. V usage is TRBV19 and J usage is TRBJ2-2, with D possibly being TRBD2 (5 bases). Germline-derived CDR1 and CDR2 are LNHDA and SQIVND (reference sequence). The CDR3 extends over 15 amino acids. V was trimmed by 7 bases and J by 5 bases, leaving 17 bases between them. CDR3 in amino acids: CASKRQVGYTGELFF. The DNA for the CDR3 is TGTGCCAGTAAGCGGCAAGTGGGATATACCGGGGAGCTGTTTTTT. Combining the CDR3 with reference TRBV19 and TRBJ2-2 gives the whole variable domain DGGITQSPKYLFRKEGQNVTLSCEQNLNHDAMYWYRQDPGQGLRLIYYSQIVNDFQKGDIAEGYSVSREKKESFPLTVTSAQKNPTAFYLCASKRQVGYTGELFFGEGSRLTVL.

This clonotype was observed a handful of times. The V and J genes are TRBV28 and TRBJ2-1; TRBD2 matches at 8 bases. The CDR3 has 13 amino acids. Germline values: CDR1 MDHEN, CDR2 SYDVKM. Losses at the gene ends were 9 bases for V and 8 bases for J; bases not matched to a gene: 9. CDR3 protein: CASRFGGGDEQFF. CDR3 coding DNA: TGTGCCAGTAGATTCGGGGGGGGGGATGAGCAGTTCTTC.

The chain combines TRBV4-1 with TRBJ2-1; D is possibly TRBD1 or TRBD2 (6 bases each). The V end was cut by 1 base, the J end by 6 bases, with 16 bases between. The CDR3 spans 16 residues. Germline-derived CDR1 and CDR2 are MGHRA and YSYEKL. DNA for the CDR3: TGCGCCAGCAGCCAAGGTCTTCGGGGGCGCAGCAATGAGCAGTTCTTC. Translating gives CASSQGLRGRSNEQFF.

The rearrangement uses TRBV20-1 and TRBJ2-1; tentative D call: TRBD2 (6 bases). CDR3 size: 15 residues. The germline CDR1 and CDR2 sequences are DFQATT and SNEGSKA (reference sequence). V was pared by 3 bases and J by 9 bases, with 21 bases between. The CDR3 protein is CSARTDRESFFEQFF. As DNA, the CDR3 is TGCAGTGCTAGGACGGACCGGGAGTCCTTCTTTGAGCAGTTCTTC.

This clonotype was counted only a few times. The chain couples TRBV16 to TRBJ2-7; weak D call: TRBD1 (6 bases). The CDR3 has 14 residues. The V end was cut by 2 bases, the J end by 0 bases, with 8 bases between. The germline CDR1 and CDR2 sequences are KGHSY and FQNENV. In DNA, the CDR3 is TGTGCCAGCAGCCAAGGACAGTACTCCTACGAGCAGTACTTC. Protein product: CASSQGQYSYEQYF. Complete variable domain (other parts from reference TRBV16 and TRBJ2-7): GEEVAQTPKHLVRGEGQKAKLYCAPIKGHSYVFWYQQVLKNEFKFLISFQNENVFDETGMPKERFSAKCLPNSPCSLEIQATKLEDSAVYFCASSQGQYSYEQYFGPGTRLTVT.

This clonotype was counted only a few times. This sequence joins TRBV18 and TRBJ2-1; TRBD2 matches 9 bases. Germline V gives CDR1 KGHSH, CDR2 LQKENI. This CDR3 has 16 amino acids. The V gene end was trimmed by 3 bases and the J gene end by 10 bases; junction bases not matched to a gene: 13. CDR3 DNA: TGTGCCAGCTCACCGGTAGGGGCGGGAGGGCTGAACGAGCAGTTCTTC. This encodes CASSPVGAGGLNEQFF. Filled out from reference TRBV18 and TRBJ2-1, the complete variable domain reads NAGVMQNPRHLVRRRGQEARLRCSPMKGHSHVYWYRQLPEEGLKFMVYLQKENIIDESGMPKERFSAEFPKEGPSILRIQQVVRGDSAAYFCASSPVGAGGLNEQFFGPGTRLTVL.

The chain carries TRBV12-3 or TRBV12-4 and TRBJ2-2; no firm D call. The CDR3 is made up of 16 amino acids. With 4 bases removed from V and 3 bases from J, the gap between germline ends came to 15 bases. The CDR3: CASSSLPGEHTGELFF. The CDR3 nucleotides read TGTGCCAGCAGTTCTCTCCCCGGAGAGCACACCGGGGAGCTGTTTTTT.

V usage is TRBV20-1 and J usage is TRBJ1-2; D uncertain. V was clipped by 0 bases and J by 8 bases, with 10 bases between them. Germline V lookup: CDR1 DFQATT, CDR2 SNEGSKA (reference sequence). This CDR3 region has 12 residues. CDR3 DNA sequence: TGCAGTGCTAGAGAGTTTTGGGGAGGCTACACCTTC. It codes for CSAREFWGGYTF.

The chain couples TRBV29-1 to TRBJ2-5; 7 bases map to TRBD2. V lost 6 bases to trimming and J lost 5 bases; unmatched junction nucleotides: 12. Germline assignment: CDR1 SQVTM and CDR2 ANQGSEA. This CDR3 has 14 amino acids. The CDR3 sequence: CSVLEAGVGETQYF. Here the CDR3 DNA reads TGCAGCGTGCTGGAGGCGGGAGTAGGGGAGACCCAGTACTTC.

This clonotype was counted only a few times. The junction shows a germline mismatch at one end, possibly a read error. The chain carries TRBV20-1 and TRBJ2-1; TRBD2 matches at 11 bases. Germline V gene sequence: CDR1 DFQATT, CDR2 SNEGSKA (reference sequence). The CDR3 length is 15 residues. The CDR3 here is CSAGDVTSGSHEQFF. CDR3 in DNA: TGCAGTGCTGGAGACGTAACTAGCGGGAGTCATGAGCAGTTCTTC.

This clonotype was seen a few times. The chain is built from TRBV6-6 and TRBJ2-5; no definite D call. Germline lookup yields CDR1 MNHNY and CDR2 SVGAGI (reference sequence). The CDR3 has 10 residues. V lost 7 bases and J lost 3, with 3 bases in between. Written as DNA, the CDR3 is TGTGCCAGCAAAGAAGAGACCCAGTACTTC. Translating gives CASKEETQYF.

This clonotype was counted between two and nine times. The V call is TRBV20-1, the J call TRBJ2-1; TRBD2 agrees at 7 bases. Trimming cost V 6 bases and J 3 bases; bases outside gene matches: 8. The CDR3 is 14 residues long. Germline values: CDR1 DFQATT, CDR2 SNEGSKA (reference sequence). The CDR3 coding sequence is TGCAGTGCCTCCAGTAAGCGGGACTACAATGAGCAGTTCTTC. This encodes CSASSKRDYNEQFF.

This clonotype has just a few counts. J is TRBJ2-2 and V is TRBV2; D uncertain. Between the trimmed V and J ends, which lost 2 bases and 3 bases, there was a span of 10 bases. CDR1 is SNHLY, CDR2 FYNNEI, per germline. The CDR3 length is 15 residues. CDR3 region: CASSELLAHTGELFF. The CDR3 coding sequence is TGTGCCAGCAGTGAACTGCTGGCTCACACCGGGGAGCTGTTTTTT. Full variable domain (remainder filled in from reference TRBV2 and TRBJ2-2): EPEVTQTPSHQVTQMGQEVILRCVPISNHLYFYWYRQILGQKVEFLVSFYNNEISEKSEIFDDQFSVERPDGSNFTLKIRSTKLEDSAMYFCASSELLAHTGELFFGEGSRLTVL.

The rearrangement joins TRBV18 to TRBJ2-7; no clear D gene. Trimming pared 3 bases from V and 4 bases from J, leaving 16 bases between. Germline assignment: CDR1 KGHSH and CDR2 LQKENI. This CDR3 region has 15 residues. The CDR3 is CASSPTSDPSYEQYF. CDR3 bases: TGTGCCAGCTCACCTACATCGGATCCTTCGTACGAGCAGTACTTC.